This TCR beta chain emerged from a study of shared clonotypes between healthy human individuals. In the original workflow: Filtering differed because ImmunoSEQ produced junction-only sequences that carried no quality scores. Some clones are missing from TCRdb's copy, which holds only in-frame ones; the method was immunoSEQ multiplex PCR. The V and J calls and the clone size are those of that table, but D and trimming were determined from the DNA. The repertoire includes some 2,100,000 clones, 85% to 95% of them detected once, and about 1.8% sits in the top ten. As concerns this clone: The same CDR3 can be traced to other DNA sequences in this sample.

The germline V gene encodes CDR1 MNHEY and CDR2 SMNVEV (reference sequence). The V end lost 0 bases, the J end lost 5 bases, and 10 bases lay between the germline ends. This CDR3 is 14 amino acids long. CD45RO-negative, CCR7-positively selected cells formed the naive CD8 fraction, excluding terminally differentiated effector memory CD45RA+ cells. The chain couples TRBV27 to TRBJ1-2; D uncertain. The sequenced sample was naive CD8+ T cells from PBMCs. The clonotype originates from a man younger than 35 in good health. Some clones in this sample may be carry-over from other donors' samples. CDR3 loop: CASSLSPGYYGYTF. The CDR3 bases are TGTGCCAGCAGTTTATCCCCCGGATATTATGGCTACACCTTC.